What follows are 24 T cell receptor beta chains derived from one specimen sequenced in a study of CD8 T cells in Susac syndrome. RNA, at about 0.45 to 1 ug, was reverse transcribed with random hexamers. TCRdb called the immunoSEQ multiplex PCR reads again in MiXCR, with one record for every CDR3 protein. The table lists roughly 150,000 distinct CDR3 sequences, under 95% of them singletons, with around 0.075% in the top ten. The material sequenced was CD4+ T cells from PBMCs. Receptor source: a human donor in good health.

The rearrangement uses TRBV5-1 and TRBJ2-5, with D possibly being TRBD2 (6 bases). V shed 0 bases and J shed 6 bases, with 12 bases lying between them. This CDR3 contains 14 residues. Germline lookup yields CDR1 SGHRS and CDR2 YFSETQ. CDR3 loop: CASSLDGGEKTQYF. The CDR3 nucleotides are TGCGCCAGCAGCTTGGACGGCGGGGAAAAGACCCAGTACTTC.

The CDR3 protein is CASSQVAGVTYNEQFF. The CDR3 coding sequence is TGTGCCAGCAGCCAAGTGGCAGGGGTAACCTACAATGAGCAGTTCTTC. The rearrangement links TRBV14 to TRBJ2-1; D may be TRBD1 (6 bases). V lost 1 base, J lost 2 bases, and 12 bases lay in between. The CDR3 loop spans 16 amino acids. The germline V gene encodes CDR1 SGHDN and CDR2 FVKESK. Variable domain in full (rest from reference TRBV14 and TRBJ2-1): EAGVTQFPSHSVIEKGQTVTLRCDPISGHDNLYWYRRVMGKEIKFLLHFVKESKQDESGMPNNRFLAERTGGTYSTLKVQPAELEDSGVYFCASSQVAGVTYNEQFFGPGTRLTVL.

The chain combines TRBV2 with TRBJ1-3, with 7 bases matching TRBD1. The CDR3 length is 14 residues. The trim removed 4 bases at V and 4 bases at J, leaving 4 bases unmatched. Germline-derived CDR1 and CDR2 are SNHLY and FYNNEI. The CDR3 reads CASSVYRGGNTIYF. DNA of the CDR3: TGTGCCAGCAGTGTGTACAGGGGAGGAAACACCATATATTTT.

V and J are TRBV6-5 and TRBJ2-1; D is perhaps TRBD1 or TRBD2 (6 bases each). Trimming shortened V by 8 bases and J by 1 base, and 12 bases separated the two germline ends. CDR1 is MNHEY, CDR2 SVGAGI, per germline. This CDR3 region has 14 residues. In DNA form, the CDR3 reads TGTGCCAGCGGGGGGCAAGTATCCTACAATGAGCAGTTCTTC. Protein product: CASGGQVSYNEQFF.

The CDR3, as DNA: TGCGCCAGCAGCTCGGACGGACAAGCCTACGAGCAGTACTTC. Its protein is CASSSDGQAYEQYF. The gene calls are TRBV5-1 and TRBJ2-7; possibly TRBD1 for D (5 bases). V lost 3 bases, J lost 2 bases, and 12 bases lay in between. The length of the CDR3 is 14 residues. Germline V gives CDR1 SGHRS, CDR2 YFSETQ.

This clonotype was seen only a few times. CDR3: CSAAPGGYNEQFF. CDR3 sequence (DNA): TGCAGTGCTGCCCCCGGGGGGTACAATGAGCAGTTCTTC. The rearrangement joins TRBV20-1 to TRBJ2-1, with 7 bases matching TRBD2. Per the germline V gene, CDR1 is DFQATT and CDR2 is SNEGSKA (reference sequence). CDR3 size: 13 residues. After removal of 5 bases from V and 4 bases from J, the junction contained 5 bases not matched to a gene.

This rearrangement joins TRBV2 to TRBJ2-2, with 8 bases matching TRBD1. CDR3 size: 15 residues. Germline CDR1 and CDR2: SNHLY and FYNNEI. J was trimmed by 2 bases and V by 7 bases; bases with no gene match: 6. The CDR3 protein is CASKTGVPNTGELFF. The CDR3 region has the DNA TGTGCCAGCAAGACAGGGGTACCCAACACCGGGGAGCTGTTTTTT.

Written as DNA, the CDR3 is TGTGCCAGCAGTGAGATCGGGGAGCTGTTTTTT. Protein sequence: CASSEIGELFF. J is TRBJ2-2 and V is TRBV2; D ambiguous. Germline CDR1 and CDR2: SNHLY and FYNNEI. With 3 bases removed from V and 7 bases from J, the gap between germline ends came to 3 bases. There are 11 residues in the CDR3.

The CDR3 region has the DNA TGTGCCTGGAGTCCCCGGGCAAATTCACCCCTCCACTTT. It is translated as CAWSPRANSPLHF. J is TRBJ1-6 and V is TRBV30; D remains unclear. This CDR3 contains 13 residues. Trimming stripped 2 bases from V and 7 bases from J, with 9 bases between. Germline loops: CDR1 GTSNPN, CDR2 SVGIG (reference sequence).

The rearrangement uses TRBV2 and TRBJ2-7; 12 bases are shared with TRBD2. V dropped 7 bases and J dropped 1; count of bases not matched to a gene: 5. The CDR3 is 15 amino acids. Germline V gene sequence: CDR1 SNHLY, CDR2 FYNNEI. CDR3 nucleotide sequence: TGTGCCAGCAAGCGACTAGCGGGGGCATCCTACGAGCAGTACTTC. Residues: CASKRLAGASYEQYF.

CDR3 region: CASSILGNYGYTF. As DNA, the CDR3 is TGTGCCAGTAGTATTCTCGGTAACTATGGCTACACCTTC. The gene calls are TRBV19 and TRBJ1-2; D ambiguous. The CDR3 contains 13 residues. The V gene's germline CDR1 is LNHDA and CDR2 SQIVND (reference sequence). Trimming left V 3 bases short and J 1 base short, with 6 bases between.

The chain is built from TRBV29-1 and TRBJ1-2; 8 bases map to TRBD1. Trimming removed 7 bases from V and 6 bases from J; junction bases left unmatched: 13. CDR3 length: 14 residues. CDR1 SQVTM and CDR2 ANQGSEA come from the germline V gene. The CDR3 region is CSGKQLGQADGYTF. DNA for the CDR3: TGCAGCGGCAAACAACTGGGACAGGCGGATGGCTACACCTTC.

DNA for the CDR3: TGTGCCAGCAGCGTAGGGGCCGGTGGCAGCGGGCTATCCTACGAGCAGTACTTC. Translating gives CASSVGAGGSGLSYEQYF. The V call is TRBV9, the J call TRBJ2-7, with a tentative D call TRBD2 (6 bases). Trimming pared 0 bases from V and 1 base from J, leaving 20 bases between. CDR1 is SGDLS, CDR2 YYNGEE, per germline. The CDR3 loop spans 18 amino acids.

J is TRBJ2-5 and V is TRBV6-1; D gene ambiguous. Germline V lookup: CDR1 MNHNS, CDR2 SASEGT. V dropped 1 base and J dropped 3 bases, with 6 bases sitting between them. This CDR3 is 13 amino acids long. The DNA for the CDR3 is TGTGCCAGCAGTGAAGTCCAGGAAGAGACCCAGTACTTC. This sequence encodes CASSEVQEETQYF.

A single count supports this clonotype. J is TRBJ2-3 and V is TRBV3-1, with D perhaps matching TRBD1 or TRBD2 (5 bases each). CDR3 size: 17 residues. V was pared by 1 base and J by 4 bases, with 18 bases between. CDR1 and CDR2 from the germline V gene are LGHDT and YNNKEL (reference sequence). The CDR3 DNA reads as TGTGCCAGCAGCCAAGCAGGGACCCCTTACAGCCCAGATACGCAGTATTTT. It yields the protein CASSQAGTPYSPDTQYF.

The chain uses TRBV7-8 and TRBJ2-1; 9 bases are a match to TRBD1. In germline, CDR1 is SGHVS, CDR2 FQNEAQ. CDR3 length equals 17 residues. After removal of 5 bases from V and 4 bases from J, the junction contained 12 bases not matched to a gene. The CDR3 DNA is TGTGCCAGCAGCCAAGGGCCTGCCGGGACAGGGTACAATGAGCAGTTCTTC. Encoded protein: CASSQGPAGTGYNEQFF.

The chain carries TRBV10-3 and TRBJ2-5; TRBD2 is a possible D gene (6 bases). Germline V gene sequence: CDR1 ENHRY, CDR2 SYGVKD. Trimming shortened V by 10 bases and J by 4 bases, and 22 bases separated the two germline ends. The CDR3 totals 15 residues. The CDR3 reads CATAVSWVGGETQYF. For the CDR3, the DNA is TGTGCCACCGCAGTTAGCTGGGTGGGGGGAGAGACCCAGTACTTC.

V gene TRBV29-1 combines with J gene TRBJ2-7, with TRBD1 identical over 9 bases. The V and J ends lost 7 bases and 5 bases, in that order; junction bases with no gene match: 6. Germline loops: CDR1 SQVTM, CDR2 ANQGSEA. The CDR3 sequence is 12 residues long. The CDR3 coding sequence is TGCAGCGCCGGACAGGGGAGGGACGAGCAGTACTTC. Protein: CSAGQGRDEQYF.

The chain couples TRBV6-2 or TRBV6-3 to TRBJ2-1; 11 bases agree with TRBD1. The CDR3 runs to 17 residues. Germline V gene lookup returns CDR1 MNHEY and CDR2 SVGEGT. V shed 6 bases, J shed 0 bases, and the junction held 7 bases outside the gene matches. Written as DNA, the CDR3 is TGTGCCAGCAGACCTCCAGGGACAGGGGGCTCCTACAATGAGCAGTTCTTC. Amino acid sequence: CASRPPGTGGSYNEQFF.

V and J are TRBV18 and TRBJ2-7; D is ambiguous. From germline, CDR1 is KGHSH and CDR2 LQKENI. Trimming shortened V by 3 bases and J by 3 bases, and 15 bases separated the two germline ends. CDR3 length: 15 amino acids. CDR3 sequence: CASSPSVDKGYEQYF. The DNA for the CDR3 is TGTGCCAGCTCACCTTCGGTCGACAAGGGCTACGAGCAGTACTTC.

This clonotype has more than one count but fewer than ten. This chain uses TRBV5-1 with TRBJ2-7, with TRBD1 identical over 9 bases. This CDR3 comprises 16 residues. Germline trimming cut 0 bases from V and 3 bases from J; bases unmatched to any gene: 7. Germline CDR1 is SGHRS and CDR2 is YFSETQ. CDR3 in amino acids: CASSLGPGQGVYEQYF. DNA for the CDR3: TGCGCCAGCAGCTTGGGGCCGGGACAGGGTGTCTACGAGCAGTACTTC.

Here the CDR3 reads CAISKTGDEQYF. The CDR3 DNA reads TGTGCCATCAGCAAGACAGGGGACGAGCAGTACTTC. The chain uses TRBV10-3 and TRBJ2-7; TRBD1 agrees at 8 bases. The CDR3 spans 12 residues. With 6 bases clipped from V and 5 bases from J, the junction kept 3 bases outside the gene matches. CDR1 is ENHRY and CDR2 is SYGVKD in the germline V gene.

This chain uses TRBV2 with TRBJ2-3; 8 bases map to TRBD2. Germline trimming cut 5 bases from V and 12 bases from J; bases unmatched to any gene: 4. The germline CDR1 and CDR2 sequences are SNHLY and FYNNEI. The CDR3 loop spans 11 amino acids. The CDR3 sequence: CASSQLAVQYF. The CDR3 bases are TGTGCCAGCAGTCAACTAGCGGTACAGTATTTT.

The count of this clonotype is one. The V call is TRBV6-5, the J call TRBJ2-1, with 8 bases aligning to TRBD2. The J segment lost 10 bases and the V segment lost 7 bases, leaving 9 bases of the junction unmatched. The CDR3 spans 13 residues. Germline CDR1 is MNHEY and CDR2 is SVGAGI. CDR3 DNA: TGTGCCAGCACCGATAGCGGGAACCCAGAGCAGTTCTTC. Encoded protein: CASTDSGNPEQFF.